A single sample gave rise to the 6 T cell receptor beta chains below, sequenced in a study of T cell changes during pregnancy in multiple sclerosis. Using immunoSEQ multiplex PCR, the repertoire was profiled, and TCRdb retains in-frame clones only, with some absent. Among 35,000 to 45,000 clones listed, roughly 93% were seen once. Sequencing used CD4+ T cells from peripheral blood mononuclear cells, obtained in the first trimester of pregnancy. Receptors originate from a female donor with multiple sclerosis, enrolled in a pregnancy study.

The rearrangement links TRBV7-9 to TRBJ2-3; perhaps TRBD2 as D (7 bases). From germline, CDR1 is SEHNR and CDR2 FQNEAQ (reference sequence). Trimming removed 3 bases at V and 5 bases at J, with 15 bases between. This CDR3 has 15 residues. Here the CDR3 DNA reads TGTGCCAGCAGCTTCGGCGGGGGCCTCGAAGATACGCAGTATTTT. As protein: CASSFGGGLEDTQYF. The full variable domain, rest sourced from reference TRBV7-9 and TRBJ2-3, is DTGVSQNPRHKITKRGQNVTFRCDPISEHNRLYWYRQTLGQGPEFLTYFQNEAQLEKSRLLSDRFSAERPKGSFSTLEIQRTEQGDSAMYLCASSFGGGLEDTQYFGPGTRLTVL.

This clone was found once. CDR3 residues: CASARDRPLGTEAFF. The CDR3 DNA sequence: TGTGCCAGCGCACGGGACAGGCCCCTGGGCACTGAAGCTTTCTTT. This chain uses TRBV28 with TRBJ1-1, with 8 bases identical to TRBD1. The germline CDR1 and CDR2 sequences are MDHEN and SYDVKM. The CDR3 covers 15 residues. Unmatched junction bases numbered 12, after V lost 8 bases and J lost 4 bases.

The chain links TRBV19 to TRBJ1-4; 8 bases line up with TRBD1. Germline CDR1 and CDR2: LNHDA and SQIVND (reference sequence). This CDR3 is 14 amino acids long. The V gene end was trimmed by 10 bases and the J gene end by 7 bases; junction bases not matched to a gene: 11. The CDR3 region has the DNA TGTGCCACCCTACAGGGGGGTAGTGTTGAAAAACTGTTTTTT. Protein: CATLQGGSVEKLFF.

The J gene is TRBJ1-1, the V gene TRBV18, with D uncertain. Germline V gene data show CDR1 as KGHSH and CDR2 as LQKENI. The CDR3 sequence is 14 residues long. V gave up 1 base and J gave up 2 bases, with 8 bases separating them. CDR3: CASSPQKANTEAFF. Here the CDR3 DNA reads TGTGCCAGCTCACCACAGAAAGCAAACACTGAAGCTTTCTTT.

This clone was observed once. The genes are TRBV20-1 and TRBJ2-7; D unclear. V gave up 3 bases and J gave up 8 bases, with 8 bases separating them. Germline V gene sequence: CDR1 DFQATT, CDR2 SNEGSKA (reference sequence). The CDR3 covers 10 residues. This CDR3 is CSASTEKQYF. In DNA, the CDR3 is TGCAGTGCTAGTACTGAGAAGCAGTACTTC.

The CDR3 spells CASSPDGRDSNQPQHF. The CDR3 DNA reads as TGTGCCAGCAGCCCCGACGGCAGGGATAGCAATCAGCCCCAGCATTTT. This chain connects TRBV7-9 to TRBJ1-5, with D perhaps TRBD1 (5 bases). The length of the CDR3 is 16 residues. V shed 5 bases and J shed 0 bases, with 14 bases lying between them. The V gene's germline CDR1 is SEHNR and CDR2 FQNEAQ (reference sequence). The full variable domain, in which reference TRBV7-9 and TRBJ1-5 provide the parts outside the CDR3, is DTGVSQNPRHKITKRGQNVTFRCDPISEHNRLYWYRQTLGQGPEFLTYFQNEAQLEKSRLLSDRFSAERPKGSFSTLEIQRTEQGDSAMYLCASSPDGRDSNQPQHFGDGTRLSIL.